Below, one T cell receptor (beta chain) is given with its context. The sample belongs to a study of blood T cell repertoires in COVID-19. Whole-study context: Acute and convalescent COVID-19 specimens originated in the United States, Italy and Spain. T cells, B-cell-depleted T cells, or PBMCs provided the cDNA or gDNA that served as material.

In the original workflow: Amplification of reference gene primers was used by the study to estimate nucleated cell counts. Method: immunoSEQ multiplex PCR; TCRdb's copy keeps in-frame clones and lacks some. From that table come the V and J calls and clone size; the DNA was used to work out D and trimming. The data hold about 300,000 clones, with more than 70% observed a single time. With 3 bases clipped from V and 6 bases from J, the junction kept 6 bases outside the gene matches. Germline V CDR1 and CDR2: SGDLS, YYNGEE. The CDR3 totals 14 residues. The TCR sequence derives from a woman aged 45 to 65 with acute or convalescent COVID-19. The rearrangement uses TRBV9 and TRBJ1-1, with TRBD1 identical over 9 bases. Sequences were obtained from peripheral blood. The CDR3 region is CASSGGQGSAEAFF. The CDR3 DNA reads as TGTGCCAGCAGCGGGGGACAGGGTTCCGCTGAAGCTTTCTTT.